One sample yielded the 21 T cell receptor beta chains listed below, sequenced in a study of blood T cell repertoires in COVID-19. Using immunoSEQ multiplex PCR, the repertoire was profiled, and TCRdb retains in-frame clones only, with some absent. Among a few hundred thousand clones listed, just under 85% were seen once. Sequencing was performed on peripheral blood. The receptors derive from a woman aged 50 to 60 with active or convalescent COVID-19.

In its sample, this clone was seen once. This chain links TRBV3-1 (or the pseudogene TRBV3-2) with TRBJ2-5; TRBD2 might be the D (6 bases). V lost 8 bases, J lost 9 bases, and 22 bases lay in between. CDR1 is LGHDT and CDR2 is YNNKEL in the germline V gene (reference sequence). The CDR3 has 14 amino acids. CDR3 in amino acids: CASSTTRSAGSQYF. The CDR3 DNA reads TGTGCCAGCTCGACGACTAGATCTGCCGGCTCCCAGTACTTC.

The V call is TRBV29-1, the J call TRBJ2-6, with 7 bases lining up with TRBD1. The germline V gene encodes CDR1 SQVTM and CDR2 ANQGSEA. V was clipped by 7 bases and J by 0 bases; unmatched bases: 3. There are 14 residues in the CDR3. The CDR3 spells CSARTGSGANVLTF. DNA of the CDR3: TGCAGCGCCCGGACAGGCTCTGGGGCCAACGTCCTGACTTTC.

The V call is TRBV9, the J call TRBJ2-3, with D hard to call. CDR3 length equals 16 residues. V dropped 1 base and J dropped 3 bases, with 15 bases sitting between them. The germline V gene has CDR1 SGDLS and CDR2 YYNGEE. CDR3 loop: CASSVSLSEGTDTQYF. The CDR3 DNA is TGTGCCAGCAGCGTATCCCTCAGCGAAGGTACAGATACGCAGTATTTT.

The chain joins TRBV6-6 to TRBJ2-3, with a weak D call TRBD2 (6 bases). The CDR3 runs 15 residues. Germline V gene data show CDR1 as MNHNY and CDR2 as SVGAGI (reference sequence). Trimming took 5 bases from V and 0 from J, leaving 12 bases between them. The CDR3 bases are TGTGCCAGCAGTCCCCGACTAGATAGCACAGATACGCAGTATTTT. Amino acid sequence: CASSPRLDSTDTQYF.

The V gene is TRBV27, the J gene TRBJ2-7; 10 positions match TRBD2. CDR3 length: 16 amino acids. Losses at the gene ends were 5 bases for V and 3 bases for J; bases not matched to a gene: 10. The germline V gene encodes CDR1 MNHEY and CDR2 SMNVEV (reference sequence). The CDR3 nucleotides read TGTGCCAGCAGTCCGAGAGTTCTAGCGGGAGTCTACGAGCAGTACTTC. Encoded protein: CASSPRVLAGVYEQYF.

V usage is TRBV3-1 (or the pseudogene TRBV3-2) and J usage is TRBJ2-5; 11 bases map to TRBD2. CDR1 is LGHDT, CDR2 YNNKEL, per germline (reference sequence). The CDR3 runs to 16 residues. J gave up 2 bases and V 4 bases, and 6 bases lay outside the gene matches. The CDR3 nucleotides read TGTGCCAGCAGCCCAAGACTAGCGGGACTACAAGAGACCCAGTACTTC. It translates to CASSPRLAGLQETQYF.

The CDR3: CASSLIWTGGNSPLHF. The CDR3 bases are TGTGCCAGCAGTTTAATATGGACGGGGGGCAATTCACCCCTCCACTTT. The rearrangement uses TRBV28 and TRBJ1-6, with D perhaps matching TRBD1 (6 bases). This CDR3 has 16 residues. Germline loops: CDR1 MDHEN, CDR2 SYDVKM. The V and J ends lost 2 bases and 7 bases respectively, with 15 bases between them.

The chain recombines TRBV19 with TRBJ2-1, with TRBD2 matching over 9 bases. Trimming took 3 bases from V and 10 from J; bases not matched to a gene: 10. Germline CDR1 and CDR2: LNHDA and SQIVND (reference sequence). CDR3 length equals 15 residues. The CDR3: CASSMGLAGLGEQFF. Written as DNA, the CDR3 is TGTGCCAGTAGTATGGGGCTAGCGGGATTAGGAGAGCAGTTCTTC.

The chain recombines TRBV5-4 with TRBJ2-1; TRBD2 might be the D (6 bases). The V end lost 5 bases, the J end lost 8 bases, and 17 bases lay between the germline ends. The CDR3 is 14 amino acids. Germline loops: CDR1 SGHNT, CDR2 YYREEE (reference sequence). Here the CDR3 reads CASSFGGVGHEQFF. The CDR3 bases are TGTGCCAGCAGTTTCGGGGGAGTAGGCCATGAGCAGTTCTTC.

V is TRBV3-1 (or the pseudogene TRBV3-2) and J is TRBJ2-1; 9 nucleotides agree with TRBD2. Germline V gives CDR1 LGHDT, CDR2 YNNKEL (reference sequence). There are 15 residues in the CDR3. V lost 0 bases and J lost 7; bases outside the gene matches: 4. Here the CDR3 reads CASSQEFSGGNEQFF. CDR3 nucleotide sequence: TGTGCCAGCAGCCAAGAATTTAGCGGGGGAAATGAGCAGTTCTTC.

This chain connects TRBV5-5 to TRBJ1-6; perhaps TRBD1 as D (6 bases). CDR3 size: 16 residues. Trimming removed 2 bases from V and 0 bases from J, with 9 bases in between. The germline gives CDR1 SGHKS, CDR2 YYEKEE (reference sequence). The CDR3 DNA is TGTGCCAGCAGCTTAAGGGGGATCTCCTATAATTCACCCCTCCACTTT. This translates into CASSLRGISYNSPLHF.

The rearrangement links TRBV5-1 to TRBJ1-3, with 9 nucleotides matching TRBD1. V gave up 4 bases and J gave up 4 bases; unmatched junction bases: 6. Per the germline V gene, CDR1 is SGHRS and CDR2 is YFSETQ. This CDR3 has 15 amino acids. The CDR3 nucleotides are TGCGCCAGCAGCCCGACAGGGGGGAGAGGAAACACCATATATTTT. This sequence encodes CASSPTGGRGNTIYF.

The chain employs TRBV6-2 or TRBV6-3 and TRBJ2-7; weak D call: TRBD2 (6 bases). The CDR3 sequence is 15 residues long. The V end lost 6 bases, the J end lost 1 base, and 16 bases lay between the germline ends. Germline loops: CDR1 MNHEY, CDR2 SVGEGT. CDR3 DNA sequence: TGTGCCAGCAGCCTAACTAGCTTTTTTTCCTACGAGCAGTACTTC. It yields the protein CASSLTSFFSYEQYF.

The rearrangement links TRBV3-1 (or the pseudogene TRBV3-2) to TRBJ1-3; the D is unclear. The CDR3 is 13 residues long. The V and J ends lost 1 base and 6 bases respectively, with 7 bases between them. Looked up from germline, CDR1 is LGHDT and CDR2 is YNNKEL (reference sequence). The CDR3 DNA sequence: TGTGCCAGCAGCCAAGGAGTTGAAAACACCATATATTTT. Translated, it gives CASSQGVENTIYF.

The V call is TRBV6-1, the J call TRBJ2-7, with 8 bases that match TRBD1. The V gene end was trimmed by 2 bases and the J gene end by 6 bases; junction bases not matched to a gene: 9. The CDR3 runs to 15 residues. CDR1 is MNHNS and CDR2 is SASEGT in the germline V gene. This CDR3 is CASSERGQDAGEQYF. Written as DNA, the CDR3 is TGTGCCAGCAGTGAACGGGGACAGGATGCTGGCGAGCAGTACTTC.

The chain carries TRBV5-6 and TRBJ2-7; D might be TRBD1 (5 bases). This CDR3 comprises 14 residues. V was trimmed by 2 bases and J by 1 base, leaving 10 bases between them. Germline V CDR1 and CDR2: SGHDT, YYEEEE. CDR3 region: CASSFNRPSYEQYF. The DNA for the CDR3 is TGTGCCAGCAGCTTTAACAGGCCTTCCTACGAGCAGTACTTC. Combining the CDR3 with reference TRBV5-6 and TRBJ2-7 gives the whole variable domain DAGVTQSPTHLIKTRGQQVTLRCSPKSGHDTVSWYQQALGQGPQFIFQYYEEEERQRGNFPDRFSGHQFPNYSSELNVNALLLGDSALYLCASSFNRPSYEQYFGPGTRLTVT.

The rearrangement links TRBV5-4 to TRBJ2-6, with 9 positions matching TRBD1. This CDR3 is built from 15 residues. Germline values: CDR1 SGHNT, CDR2 YYREEE (reference sequence). V was clipped by 4 bases and J by 3 bases; unmatched bases: 2. Here the CDR3 DNA reads TGTGCCAGCAGCGTGGACAGGGGTGGGGCCAACGTCCTGACTTTC. It yields the protein CASSVDRGGANVLTF.

V and J are TRBV4-1 and TRBJ2-5; 12 nucleotides agree with TRBD2. This CDR3 is built from 15 residues. Per germline, CDR1 MGHRA and CDR2 YSYEKL. The junction had 5 bases not matched to a gene; V was cut back by 5 bases and J by 4 bases. CDR3 sequence: CASSAQLAGGETQYF. CDR3 in DNA: TGCGCCAGCAGCGCCCAACTAGCGGGGGGAGAGACCCAGTACTTC.

This chain uses TRBV19 with TRBJ1-5, with 8 bases identical to TRBD1. V lost 1 base to trimming and J lost 0 bases; unmatched junction nucleotides: 11. This CDR3 has 19 amino acids. Germline V gene sequence: CDR1 LNHDA, CDR2 SQIVND (reference sequence). In DNA form, the CDR3 reads TGTGCCAGTAGTATAGGGACAGGGTCGAGACTATATAGCAATCAGCCCCAGCATTTT. This translates into CASSIGTGSRLYSNQPQHF.

This chain links TRBV4-1 with TRBJ2-7, with D possibly being TRBD2 (6 bases). V dropped 0 bases and J dropped 6 bases, with 12 bases sitting between them. CDR3 length: 14 amino acids. Germline CDR1 MGHRA, CDR2 YSYEKL. The CDR3 sequence is CASSQDLEGTEQYF. In DNA, the CDR3 is TGCGCCAGCAGCCAAGATTTGGAGGGAACCGAGCAGTACTTC.

The rearrangement links TRBV6-5 to TRBJ2-1; possibly TRBD2 for D (6 bases). Per the germline V gene, CDR1 is MNHEY and CDR2 is SVGAGI. The length of the CDR3 is 15 residues. V was cut by 7 bases and J by 0 bases, with 13 bases left in between. The CDR3: CASKEGGSSYNEQFF. In DNA, the CDR3 is TGTGCCAGCAAGGAGGGAGGCAGCTCCTACAATGAGCAGTTCTTC.